These 8 T cell receptor beta chains were sequenced from one sample in a study of T cell repertoires in cytomegalovirus infection. TCRdb used MiXCR to reprocess the reads, holding one entry per CDR3 protein. The data contain roughly 340,000 distinct CDR3 sequences, approximately 32% of them seen just once; the ten biggest clones take up around 20%. Antigens of these TCRs are unknown. The source was cultured PBMCs, collected from culture after CMV antigen stimulation. The receptor source for this set is a human donor in good health (CMV status not recorded). Some clones in this sample may be carry-over from other donors' samples.

CDR3 bases: TGTGCCAGCAGTTACAGTCTAGCGGGGGGCCAGGCAGATACGCAGTATTTT. Amino acids: CASSYSLAGGQADTQYF. The chain employs TRBV6-2 or TRBV6-3 and TRBJ2-3; TRBD2 matches at 11 bases. V lost 2 bases to trimming and J lost 4 bases; unmatched junction nucleotides: 8. The V gene's germline CDR1 is MNHEY and CDR2 SVGEGT. The CDR3 spans 17 residues.

In this sample, this clonotype turned up a few times. The V call is TRBV4-2, the J call TRBJ2-3; 8 nucleotides agree with TRBD1. The V gene's germline CDR1 is LGHNA and CDR2 YNFKEQ. J lost 6 bases, V lost 0 bases, and 14 bases had no gene match. The CDR3 runs 18 residues. CDR3 protein: CASSQERQGAWLGDTQYF. In DNA form, the CDR3 reads TGTGCCAGCAGCCAAGAGCGGCAGGGGGCGTGGTTGGGGGATACGCAGTATTTT.

In this sample, this clonotype turned up many times. The gene calls are TRBV6-5 and TRBJ1-1, with 8 bases matching TRBD1. The CDR3 runs 15 residues. Germline V gene sequence: CDR1 MNHEY, CDR2 SVGAGI. V lost 0 bases to trimming and J lost 5 bases; unmatched junction nucleotides: 5. In DNA, the CDR3 is TGTGCCAGCAGTTACTCGGGACAGGCGGAAACTGAAGCTTTCTTT. This gives the protein CASSYSGQAETEAFF.

This clonotype was seen only a few times. The J gene is TRBJ2-1, the V gene TRBV4-1; TRBD1 matches 7 bases. V lost 5 bases, J lost 3 bases, and 10 bases stayed unmatched. This CDR3 comprises 16 residues. The germline gives CDR1 MGHRA, CDR2 YSYEKL. This CDR3 reads CASSSSPGGIYNEQFF. CDR3 DNA: TGCGCCAGCAGCTCTTCGCCAGGGGGAATCTACAATGAGCAGTTCTTC.

A few counts support this clonotype. The chain joins TRBV7-9 to TRBJ1-4, with D perhaps matching TRBD1 (5 bases). Germline CDR1 reads SEHNR; CDR2 reads FQNEAQ (reference sequence). Trimming removed 4 bases from V and 0 bases from J, with 18 bases in between. The length of the CDR3 is 18 residues. In nucleotides, the CDR3 is TGTGCCAGCAGCTACACACCGGGACGCTACCCAACTAATGAAAAACTGTTTTTT. This gives the protein CASSYTPGRYPTNEKLFF. The full variable domain, with the rest looked up from reference TRBV7-9 and TRBJ1-4, is DTGVSQNPRHKITKRGQNVTFRCDPISEHNRLYWYRQTLGQGPEFLTYFQNEAQLEKSRLLSDRFSAERPKGSFSTLEIQRTEQGDSAMYLCASSYTPGRYPTNEKLFFGSGTQLSVL.

On this clonotype: A much larger clone lies a single base off, so this may be a read error. The chain employs TRBV7-2 and TRBJ1-1; D perhaps matches TRBD1 (5 bases). Germline V lookup: CDR1 SGHTA, CDR2 FQGNSA. CDR3 length equals 17 residues. The CDR3 nucleotides read TGTGCCATCAGCTTTTTAGGGAAGCCCGGGGGGAACACTGAAGCTTTCTTT. Translation: CAISFLGKPGGNTEAFF.

This clonotype has more than one count but fewer than ten. The CDR3 is CASSSWGENTEAFF. Here the CDR3 DNA reads TGTGCCAGCAGCAGCTGGGGCGAGAACACTGAAGCTTTCTTT. The rearrangement links TRBV3-1 to TRBJ1-1; D possibly corresponds to TRBD1 (5 bases). CDR1 and CDR2 from the germline V gene are LGHDT and YNNKEL (reference sequence). The CDR3 contains 14 residues. Trimming shortened V by 5 bases and J by 1 base, and 11 bases separated the two germline ends.

This clonotype was seen just once. The chain joins TRBV30 to TRBJ2-2; no clear D gene. The CDR3 runs to 15 residues. Germline V gene lookup returns CDR1 GTSNPN and CDR2 SVGIG (reference sequence). V was trimmed by 1 base and J by 1 base, leaving 10 bases between them. CDR3 sequence: CAWSDNTENTGELFF. The CDR3 DNA is TGTGCCTGGAGTGACAACACAGAGAACACCGGGGAGCTGTTTTTT.